This T cell receptor beta chain emerged from a study of identical twins. Whole-study results and caveats: Zero-insertion analyses might be partly confounded by invariant T cells like MAIT and iNKT. Abundant cord blood beta clonotypes carried fewer insertions; memory repertoires showed none. Within twin pairs, the out-of-frame alpha sequences they shared showed excess low generation probability.

Of note for this clonotype: Its target is not known.

The CDR3 covers 15 residues. V was clipped by 5 bases and J by 6 bases, with 14 bases between them. From the 5' RACE reads, TCRdb called clonotypes with MiXCR, one entry per CDR3 protein. The table includes nearly 900,000 distinct CDR3 sequences, approximately 13% detected once. A further study also used this sample, focusing on yellow fever vaccine responses in identical twins. As reported in that work: Reports say the vaccine T cell response in twins looked partly convergent and partly personalized.

Sequencing input: PBMCs. The clonotype was recovered from a woman aged 18-29 years in good health. V usage is TRBV12-3 or TRBV12-4 and J usage is TRBJ1-6; D is possibly TRBD1 (6 bases). CDR3 loop: CASSARQESNSPLHF. CDR3 sequence (DNA): TGTGCCAGCAGTGCCCGACAGGAAAGTAATTCACCCCTCCACTTT.